Here is one T cell receptor beta chain with its context. The sample is drawn from a study of shared clonotypes between healthy human individuals. Genomic DNA of every subset was divided equally among multiple immunoSEQ plates. Clones were sequenced by immunoSEQ multiplex PCR, and TCRdb holds only the in-frame ones, with some missing. The repertoire holds 450,000 to 550,000 clones, with about four fifths as singletons. The source material was PBMCs. The sequence derives from a woman in her 40s in good health. Some clones in this sample may be carry-over from other donors' samples.

CDR3 nucleotide sequence: TGTGCCTGGAGTGTAGCTGGGACCGAGCAGTACTTC. The encoded protein is CAWSVAGTEQYF. The chain has TRBV30 and TRBJ2-7, with D perhaps being TRBD1 or TRBD2 (5 bases each). Deletions cut 0 bases from V and 6 bases from J, with 9 bases between. The CDR3 length is 12 residues. Germline V gene sequence: CDR1 GTSNPN, CDR2 SVGIG (reference sequence).